This T cell receptor (beta chain) emerged from a study of graft-versus-host responses after intestinal transplantation. Study summary: Following induction with anti-thymocyte globulin, all recipients were given tacrolimus and steroids for two to three years. General observations from the study: GvH clones turned up in recipient marrow; some had shown up first in ileum or blood.

This CDR3 has 12 amino acids. Germline trimming cut 11 bases from V and 5 bases from J; bases unmatched to any gene: 8. From germline, CDR1 is MNHNY and CDR2 SVGAGI (reference sequence). With respect to this clone: Its target is unknown.

Sequencing was performed with immunoSEQ multiplex PCR; in TCRdb, only in-frame clones are kept and a portion is missing. The sample has 75,000 to 100,000 clones, about 83% seen once; the top ten hold 1.4%. This chain uses TRBV6-6 with TRBJ2-7; TRBD1 matches 8 bases. This receptor was obtained from a human patient who received an intestinal transplant, so some T cells may come from the graft donor. The sample here was PBMCs, taken 255 days after intestinal transplant. The CDR3: CASRAGGDEQYF. In DNA form, the CDR3 reads TGTGCCTCCCGGGCAGGGGGCGACGAGCAGTACTTC.